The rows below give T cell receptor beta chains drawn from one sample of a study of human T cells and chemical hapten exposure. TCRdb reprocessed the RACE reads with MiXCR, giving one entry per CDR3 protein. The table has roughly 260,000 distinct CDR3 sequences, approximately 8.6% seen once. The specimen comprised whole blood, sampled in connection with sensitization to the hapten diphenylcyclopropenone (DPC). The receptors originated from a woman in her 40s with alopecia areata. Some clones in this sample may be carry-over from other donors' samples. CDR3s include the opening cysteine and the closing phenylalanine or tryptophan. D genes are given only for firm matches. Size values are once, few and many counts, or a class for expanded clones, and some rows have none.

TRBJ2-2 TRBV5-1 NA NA CASSLEPRAGELFF TGCGCCAGCAGCTTGGAGCCGCGGGCCGGGGAGCTGTTTTTT
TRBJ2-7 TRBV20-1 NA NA CSARGQSPYEQYF TGCAGTGCTAGAGGGCAGTCACCCTACGAGCAGTACTTC
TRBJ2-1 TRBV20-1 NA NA CSARTPNEQFF TGCAGTGCTAGAACCCCCAATGAGCAGTTCTTC
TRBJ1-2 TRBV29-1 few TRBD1 CSVNKGQVNYGYTF TGCAGCGTAAATAAGGGACAGGTTAACTATGGCTACACCTTC
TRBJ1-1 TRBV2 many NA CATSTFNTEAFF TGTGCCACTTCGACATTTAACACTGAAGCTTTCTTT
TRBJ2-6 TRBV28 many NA CASSFFGGAGANVLTF TGTGCCAGCAGTTTTTTTGGGGGCGCTGGGGCCAACGTCCTGACTTTC
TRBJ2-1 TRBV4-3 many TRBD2 CASSQEGPAGWNEQFF TGCGCCAGCAGCCAAGAAGGCCCAGCGGGGTGGAATGAGCAGTTCTTC
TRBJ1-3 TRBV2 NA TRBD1 CASSGDRTGNTIYF TGTGCCAGCAGCGGGGACAGAACTGGAAACACCATATATTTT
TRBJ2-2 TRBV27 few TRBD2 CASRPGLASGGELFF TGTGCCAGCAGGCCGGGACTAGCGTCGGGCGGGGAGCTGTTTTTT
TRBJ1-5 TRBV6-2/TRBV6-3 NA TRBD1 CASSYGTENQPQHF TGTGCCAGCAGTTACGGGACAGAGAATCAGCCCCAGCATTTT
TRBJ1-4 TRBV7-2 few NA CASSSQGNNEKLFF TGTGCCAGCAGCTCTCAGGGGAATAATGAAAAACTGTTTTTT
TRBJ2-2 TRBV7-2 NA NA CASSLVFTNTGELFF TGTGCCAGCAGCTTAGTTTTCACGAACACCGGGGAGCTGTTTTTT
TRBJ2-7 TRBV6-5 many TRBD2 CASSYSLAGGNEQYF TGTGCCAGCAGTTACTCCCTAGCGGGAGGGAACGAGCAGTACTTC
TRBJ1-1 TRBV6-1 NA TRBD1 CASSPTDRGNTEAFF TGTGCCAGCAGTCCCACGGACAGGGGGAACACTGAAGCTTTCTTT
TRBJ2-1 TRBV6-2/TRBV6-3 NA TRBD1 CASRPPTGTGEQFF TGTGCCAGCAGGCCCCCGACAGGGACAGGTGAGCAGTTCTTC
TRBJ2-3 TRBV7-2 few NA CASSLTSDTQYF TGTGCCAGCAGCTTAACGTCGGATACGCAGTATTTT
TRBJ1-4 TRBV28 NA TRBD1 CASSSSGTGWEKLFF TGTGCCAGCAGTTCCTCCGGGACAGGGTGGGAAAAACTGTTTTTT
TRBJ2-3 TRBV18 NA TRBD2 CASSPTQTSGMAQYF TGTGCCAGCTCACCAACCCAGACTAGCGGGATGGCGCAGTATTTT
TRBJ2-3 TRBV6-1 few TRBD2 CASGESGSITDTQYF TGTGCCAGCGGGGAAAGCGGGAGTATCACAGATACGCAGTATTTT
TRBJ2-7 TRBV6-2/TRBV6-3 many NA CASSYRETISSYEQYF TGTGCCAGCAGTTACCGGGAAACGATAAGCTCCTACGAGCAGTACTTC
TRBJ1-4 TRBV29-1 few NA CSVGDEKLFF TGCAGCGTGGGGGACGAAAAACTGTTTTTT
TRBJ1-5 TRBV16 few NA CASSQSGGGNQPQHF TGTGCCAGCAGCCAATCGGGGGGCGGCAATCAGCCCCAGCATTTT
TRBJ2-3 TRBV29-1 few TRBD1 CSVQQGVTDTQYF TGCAGCGTTCAACAGGGGGTTACAGATACGCAGTATTTT
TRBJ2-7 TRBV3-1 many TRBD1 CASSQQGAYEQYF TGTGCCAGCAGCCAACAGGGGGCATACGAGCAGTACTTC
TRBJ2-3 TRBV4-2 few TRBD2 CASSFGREPDTQYF TGTGCCAGCAGCTTCGGGAGGGAGCCAGATACGCAGTATTTT
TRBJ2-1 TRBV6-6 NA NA CASIPWVRGSDNEQFF TGTGCCAGCATCCCCTGGGTGAGAGGGAGTGACAATGAGCAGTTCTTC
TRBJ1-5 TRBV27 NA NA CASSSYSWGDGNQPQHF TGTGCCAGCAGTTCGTACAGTTGGGGCGACGGCAATCAGCCCCAGCATTTT
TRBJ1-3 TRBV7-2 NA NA CASSLLGAGNTIYF TGTGCCAGCAGCTTATTAGGGGCGGGAAACACCATATATTTT
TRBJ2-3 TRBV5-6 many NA CASSLTGIGTDTQYF TGTGCCAGCAGCTTAACCGGGATAGGCACAGATACGCAGTATTTT
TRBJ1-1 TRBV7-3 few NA CASSPQGGGDAFF TGTGCCAGCAGCCCGCAGGGAGGAGGGGATGCTTTCTTT
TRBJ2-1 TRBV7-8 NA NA CASSLGGTAQEQFF TGTGCCAGCAGCTTAGGGGGCACCGCCCAGGAGCAGTTCTTC
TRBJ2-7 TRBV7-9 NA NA CASSLDSKPYEQYF TGTGCCAGCAGCTTAGACAGCAAACCCTACGAGCAGTACTTC
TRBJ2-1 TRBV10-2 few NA CASSTGTPIYNEQFF TGCGCCAGCAGTACCGGGACTCCCATCTACAATGAGCAGTTCTTC
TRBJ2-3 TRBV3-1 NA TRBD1 CASSQGYRGTTDTQYF TGTGCCAGCAGCCAAGGTTACAGGGGCACCACAGATACGCAGTATTTT
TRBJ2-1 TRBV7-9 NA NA CASSLGRGLYNEQFF TGTGCCAGCAGCTTAGGCAGGGGACTTTACAATGAGCAGTTCTTC
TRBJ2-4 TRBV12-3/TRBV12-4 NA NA CASSFRETAKNIQYF TGTGCCAGCAGTTTTCGGGAGACGGCCAAAAACATTCAGTACTTC
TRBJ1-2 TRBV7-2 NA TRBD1 CASSPTRQGAVNYGYTF TGTGCCAGCAGCCCGACCCGACAGGGGGCCGTTAACTATGGCTACACCTTC
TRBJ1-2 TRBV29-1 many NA CSVVSPGYGYTF TGCAGCGTTGTAAGTCCCGGCTATGGCTACACCTTC
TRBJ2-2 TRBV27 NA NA CASSLKQGSGTLGTGELFF TGTGCCAGCAGTCTTAAACAGGGTAGCGGCACTTTGGGCACCGGGGAGCTGTTTTTT
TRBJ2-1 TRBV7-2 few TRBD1 CASSLRWGQGVSSSYNEQFF TGTGCCAGCAGCCTTAGATGGGGACAGGGGGTTTCGAGCTCCTACAATGAGCAGTTCTTC
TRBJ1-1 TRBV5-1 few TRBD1 CASSLGDREGTEAFF TGCGCCAGCAGCTTGGGTGACAGGGAGGGCACTGAAGCTTTCTTT
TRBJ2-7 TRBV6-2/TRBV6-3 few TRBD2 CASSFALAGGSHEQYF TGTGCCAGCAGTTTCGCCCTAGCGGGTGGTTCTCACGAGCAGTACTTC
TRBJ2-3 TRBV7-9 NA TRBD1 CASSRGQGVSADTQYF TGTGCCAGCAGCCGAGGACAGGGAGTGTCAGCAGATACGCAGTATTTT
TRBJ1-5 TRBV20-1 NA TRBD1 CSAAGQGIKQPQHF TGCAGTGCTGCGGGACAGGGGATTAAGCAGCCCCAACATTTT
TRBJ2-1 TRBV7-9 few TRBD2 CASSPGLADLNEQFF TGTGCCAGCAGCCCCGGGCTAGCGGATCTCAATGAGCAGTTCTTC
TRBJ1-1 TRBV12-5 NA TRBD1 CASGYRGAEAFF TGTGCTAGTGGATACAGGGGCGCTGAAGCTTTCTTT
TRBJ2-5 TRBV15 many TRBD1 CATSRDRGQETQYF TGTGCCACCAGCAGAGACAGGGGGCAGGAGACCCAGTACTTC
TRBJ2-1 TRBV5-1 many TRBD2 CASRWTSGSTNEQFF TGCGCCAGCAGATGGACTAGCGGGAGTACCAATGAGCAGTTCTTC
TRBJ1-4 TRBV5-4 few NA CASSLRQTGEKLFF TGTGCCAGCAGCTTGAGACAAACGGGCGAAAAACTGTTTTTT
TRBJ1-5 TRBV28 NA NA CASSFFLGNQPQHF TGTGCCAGCAGTTTCTTCCTTGGGAACCAGCCCCAGCATTTT
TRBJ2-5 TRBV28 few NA CASSLFRAGSAETQYF TGTGCCAGCAGTTTATTCCGGGCAGGTTCTGCCGAGACCCAGTACTTC
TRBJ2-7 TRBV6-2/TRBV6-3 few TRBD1 CASSQASGTVSSYEQYF TGTGCCAGCAGTCAAGCCTCCGGGACAGTCAGCTCCTACGAGCAGTACTTC
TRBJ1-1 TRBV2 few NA CASGSTEAFF TGTGCCAGCGGGAGCACTGAAGCTTTCTTT
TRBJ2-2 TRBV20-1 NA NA CSARWPSANTGELFF TGCAGTGCTAGATGGCCTAGCGCGAACACCGGGGAGCTGTTTTTT